Given below is one T cell receptor (beta chain) in context. Its antigen remains unidentified. Using its own MiXCR run on the 5' RACE reads, TCRdb lists one record per CDR3 protein. The sample holds 200,000 or so distinct CDR3 sequences, about an eighth seen once. The data originate from a study of CD8 T cells in ankylosing spondylitis. Regarding the study as a whole: Past research had described some motif variants in reactive arthritis synovial fluid and blood.

Germline values: CDR1 SGHVS, CDR2 FQNEAQ. This CDR3 has 16 residues. Trimming cost V 0 bases and J 2 bases, with 14 bases left between them. V is TRBV7-8 and J is TRBJ2-7; D is tentatively TRBD1 or TRBD2 (5 bases each). The TCR originated in a female donor with ankylosing spondylitis or in good health (not recorded which). Source material: blood, either unsorted or a sorted T cell fraction (not recorded which). CDR3: CASSLAQRTGPYEQYF. In DNA, the CDR3 is TGTGCCAGCAGCTTAGCGCAGCGGACGGGACCCTACGAGCAGTACTTC.